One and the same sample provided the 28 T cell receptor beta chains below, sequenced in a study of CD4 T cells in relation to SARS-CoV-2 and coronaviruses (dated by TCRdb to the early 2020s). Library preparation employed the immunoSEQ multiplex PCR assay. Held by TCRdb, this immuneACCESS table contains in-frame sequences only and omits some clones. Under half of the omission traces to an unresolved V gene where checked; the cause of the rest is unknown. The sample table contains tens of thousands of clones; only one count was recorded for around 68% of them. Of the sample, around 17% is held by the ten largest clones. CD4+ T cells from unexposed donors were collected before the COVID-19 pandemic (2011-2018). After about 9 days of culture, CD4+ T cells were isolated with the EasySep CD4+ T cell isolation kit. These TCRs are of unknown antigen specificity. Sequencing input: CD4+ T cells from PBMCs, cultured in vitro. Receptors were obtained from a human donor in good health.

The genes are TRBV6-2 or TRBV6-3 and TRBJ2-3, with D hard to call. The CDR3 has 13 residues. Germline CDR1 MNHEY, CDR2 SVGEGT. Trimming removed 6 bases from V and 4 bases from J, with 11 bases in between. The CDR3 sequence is CASSPLVADTQYF. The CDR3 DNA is TGTGCCAGCAGCCCTTTAGTAGCAGATACGCAGTATTTT.

The CDR3 loop reads CASSLSARLRVFF. The DNA for the CDR3 is TGTGCCAGCAGTTTATCCGCACGGCTGAGGGTCTTCTTT. The chain joins TRBV27 to TRBJ1-1; D unclear. V was clipped by 0 bases and J by 14 bases, with 16 bases between them. The CDR3 has 13 amino acids. Per the germline V gene, CDR1 is MNHEY and CDR2 is SMNVEV (reference sequence).

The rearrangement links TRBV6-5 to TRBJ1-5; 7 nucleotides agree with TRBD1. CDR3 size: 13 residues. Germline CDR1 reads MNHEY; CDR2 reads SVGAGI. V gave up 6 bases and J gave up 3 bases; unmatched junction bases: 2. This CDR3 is CASRGQPNQPQHF. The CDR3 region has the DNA TGTGCCAGCAGGGGACAGCCCAATCAGCCCCAGCATTTT.

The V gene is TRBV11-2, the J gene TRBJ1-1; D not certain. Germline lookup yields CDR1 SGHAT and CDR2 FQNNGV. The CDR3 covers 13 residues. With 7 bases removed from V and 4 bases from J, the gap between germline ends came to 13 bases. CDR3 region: CASTPWVRTEAFF. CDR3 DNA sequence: TGTGCCAGCACCCCATGGGTTCGCACTGAAGCTTTCTTT.

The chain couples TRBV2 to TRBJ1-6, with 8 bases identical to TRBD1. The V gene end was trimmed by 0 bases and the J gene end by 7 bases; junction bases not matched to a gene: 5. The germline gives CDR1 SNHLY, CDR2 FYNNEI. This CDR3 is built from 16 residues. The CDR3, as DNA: TGTGCCAGCAGTGAAGCCCCCGACAGGGGCAATTCACCCCTCCACTTT. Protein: CASSEAPDRGNSPLHF.

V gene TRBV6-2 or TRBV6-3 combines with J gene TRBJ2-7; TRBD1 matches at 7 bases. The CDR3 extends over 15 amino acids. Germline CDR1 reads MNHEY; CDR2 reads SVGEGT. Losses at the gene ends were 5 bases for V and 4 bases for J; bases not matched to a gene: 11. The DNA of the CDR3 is TGTGCCAGCAGTCAACCGGGACAGAGGCGGTACGAGCAGTACTTC. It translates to CASSQPGQRRYEQYF.

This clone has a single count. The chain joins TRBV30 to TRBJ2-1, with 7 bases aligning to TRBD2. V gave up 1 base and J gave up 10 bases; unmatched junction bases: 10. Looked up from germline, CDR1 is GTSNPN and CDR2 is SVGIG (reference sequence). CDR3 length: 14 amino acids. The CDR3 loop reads CAWSGSGDGIEQFF. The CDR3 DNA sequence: TGTGCCTGGAGTGGCAGCGGGGATGGCATCGAGCAGTTCTTC.

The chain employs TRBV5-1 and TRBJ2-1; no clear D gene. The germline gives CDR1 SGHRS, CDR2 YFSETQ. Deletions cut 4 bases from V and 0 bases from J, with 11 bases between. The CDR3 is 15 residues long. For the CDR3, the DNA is TGCGCCAGCAGCCCGGCGAGCAGCTCCTACAATGAGCAGTTCTTC. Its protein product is CASSPASSSYNEQFF. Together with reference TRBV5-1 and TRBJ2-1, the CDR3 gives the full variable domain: KAGVTQTPRYLIKTRGQQVTLSCSPISGHRSVSWYQQTPGQGLQFLFEYFSETQRNKGNFPGRFSGRQFSNSRSEMNVSTLELGDSALYLCASSPASSSYNEQFFGPGTRLTVL.

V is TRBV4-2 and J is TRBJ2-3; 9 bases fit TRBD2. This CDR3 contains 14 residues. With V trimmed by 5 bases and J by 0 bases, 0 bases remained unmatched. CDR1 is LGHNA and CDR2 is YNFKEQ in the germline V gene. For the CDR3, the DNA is TGTGCCAGCAGCGGACTAGCGAGCACAGATACGCAGTATTTT. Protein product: CASSGLASTDTQYF.

The CDR3 DNA reads as TGTGCCAGCAGCTTAGCGGCCAGTCATCGGGAGACCCAGTACTTC. Its protein product is CASSLAASHRETQYF. V usage is TRBV7-2 and J usage is TRBJ2-5; no reliable D call. Germline V gene lookup returns CDR1 SGHTA and CDR2 FQGNSA. CDR3 length: 15 amino acids. V was pared by 0 bases and J by 5 bases, with 13 bases between.

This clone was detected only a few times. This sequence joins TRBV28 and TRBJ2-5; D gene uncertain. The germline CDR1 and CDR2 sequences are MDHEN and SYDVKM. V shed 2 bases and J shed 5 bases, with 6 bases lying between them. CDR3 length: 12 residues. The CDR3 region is CASSLGMETQYF. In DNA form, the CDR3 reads TGTGCCAGCAGTTTAGGGATGGAGACCCAGTACTTC. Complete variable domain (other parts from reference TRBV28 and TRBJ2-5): DVKVTQSSRYLVKRTGEKVFLECVQDMDHENMFWYRQDPGLGLRLIYFSYDVKMKEKGDIPEGYSVSREKKERFSLILESASTNQTSMYLCASSLGMETQYFGPGTRLLVL.

The DNA for the CDR3 is TGTGCCAGCAGGGAGACTAGCGGGGGTTACGAGCAGTACTTC. Its translation: CASRETSGGYEQYF. The rearrangement uses TRBV6-5 and TRBJ2-7; 12 bases line up with TRBD2. Germline-derived CDR1 and CDR2 are MNHEY and SVGAGI. Trimming took 6 bases from V and 4 from J; bases not matched to a gene: 4. The CDR3 length is 14 residues.

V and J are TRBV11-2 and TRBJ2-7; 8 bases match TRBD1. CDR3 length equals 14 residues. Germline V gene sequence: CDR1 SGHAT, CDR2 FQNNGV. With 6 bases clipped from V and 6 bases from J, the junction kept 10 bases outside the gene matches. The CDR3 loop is CASRPDRAVGEQYF. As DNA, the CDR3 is TGTGCCAGCAGGCCGGACAGGGCGGTAGGCGAGCAGTACTTC.

The CDR3, as DNA: TGTGCCAGCAGCCGGGACGTCACCTATGGCTACACCTTC. Translating gives CASSRDVTYGYTF. The chain employs TRBV5-6 and TRBJ1-2, with D possibly being TRBD1 (5 bases). V lost 4 bases, J lost 4 bases, and 11 bases lay in between. This CDR3 has 13 residues. Germline V CDR1 and CDR2: SGHDT, YYEEEE.

The CDR3 sequence is CASSLGGTSNTEAFF. Written as DNA, the CDR3 is TGTGCCAGCAGCTTAGGGGGTACCTCGAACACTGAAGCTTTCTTT. This chain joins TRBV7-9 and TRBJ1-1; D is unresolved. CDR1 SEHNR and CDR2 FQNEAQ come from the germline V gene (reference sequence). V was shortened by 1 base and J by 1 base, with 10 bases between the two germline ends. This CDR3 contains 15 residues.

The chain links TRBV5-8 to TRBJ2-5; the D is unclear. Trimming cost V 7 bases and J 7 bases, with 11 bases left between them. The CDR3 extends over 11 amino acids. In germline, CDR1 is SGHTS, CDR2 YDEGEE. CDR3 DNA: TGTGCCAGCGGACCGTCTTGGACCCAGTACTTC. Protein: CASGPSWTQYF.

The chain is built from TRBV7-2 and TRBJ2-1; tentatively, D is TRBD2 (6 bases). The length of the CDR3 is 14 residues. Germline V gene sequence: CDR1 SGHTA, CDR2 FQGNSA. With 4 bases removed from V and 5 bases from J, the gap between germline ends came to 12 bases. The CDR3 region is CASSSAGLDNEQFF. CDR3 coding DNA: TGTGCCAGCAGCTCCGCGGGACTTGACAATGAGCAGTTCTTC.

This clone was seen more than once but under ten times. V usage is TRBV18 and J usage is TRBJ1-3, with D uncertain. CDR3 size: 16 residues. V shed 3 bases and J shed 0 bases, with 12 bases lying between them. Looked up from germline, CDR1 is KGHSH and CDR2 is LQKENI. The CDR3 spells CASSPDVPNSGNTIYF. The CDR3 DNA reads TGTGCCAGCTCACCGGACGTACCTAACTCTGGAAACACCATATATTTT.

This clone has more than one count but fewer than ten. The CDR3 bases are TGTGCCAGCAGCCAAGCGGGGGTGGATGGCTACACCTTC. Translation: CASSQAGVDGYTF. The chain recombines TRBV3-1 (or the pseudogene TRBV3-2) with TRBJ1-2, with D perhaps TRBD1 (5 bases). The CDR3 sequence is 13 residues long. Germline V lookup: CDR1 LGHDT, CDR2 YNNKEL (reference sequence). The V gene lost 1 base and the J gene lost 6 bases, with 9 bases spanning the gap.

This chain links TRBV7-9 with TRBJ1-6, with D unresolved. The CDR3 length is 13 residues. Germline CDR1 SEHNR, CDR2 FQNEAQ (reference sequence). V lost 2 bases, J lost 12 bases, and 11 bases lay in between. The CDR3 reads CASSLILQEPLHF. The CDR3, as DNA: TGTGCCAGCAGCTTAATTCTGCAAGAACCCCTCCACTTT.

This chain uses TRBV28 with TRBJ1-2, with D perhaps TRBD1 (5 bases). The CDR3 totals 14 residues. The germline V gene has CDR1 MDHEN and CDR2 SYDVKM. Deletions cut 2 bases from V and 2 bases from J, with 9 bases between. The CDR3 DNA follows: TGTGCCAGCAGTTTACTCAGGGCGAACTATGGCTACACCTTC. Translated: CASSLLRANYGYTF.

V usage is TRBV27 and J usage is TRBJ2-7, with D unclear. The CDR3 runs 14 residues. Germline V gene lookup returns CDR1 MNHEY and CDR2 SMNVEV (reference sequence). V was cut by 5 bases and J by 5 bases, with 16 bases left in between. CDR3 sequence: CASSRGPSANEQYF. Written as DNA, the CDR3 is TGTGCCAGCAGTAGAGGTCCTTCTGCCAACGAGCAGTACTTC.

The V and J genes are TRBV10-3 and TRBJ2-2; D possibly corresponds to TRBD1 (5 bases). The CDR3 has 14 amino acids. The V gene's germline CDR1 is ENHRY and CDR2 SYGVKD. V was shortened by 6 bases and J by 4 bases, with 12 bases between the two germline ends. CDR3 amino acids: CAIRGGQGTGELFF. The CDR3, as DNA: TGTGCCATCAGGGGCGGCCAGGGCACCGGGGAGCTGTTTTTT.

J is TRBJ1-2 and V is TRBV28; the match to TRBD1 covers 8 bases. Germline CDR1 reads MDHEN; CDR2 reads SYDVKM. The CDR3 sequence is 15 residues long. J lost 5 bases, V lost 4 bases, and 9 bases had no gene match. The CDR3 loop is CASSSGQGGIYGYTF. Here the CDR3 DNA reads TGTGCCAGCAGTTCCGGACAGGGCGGAATATATGGCTACACCTTC.

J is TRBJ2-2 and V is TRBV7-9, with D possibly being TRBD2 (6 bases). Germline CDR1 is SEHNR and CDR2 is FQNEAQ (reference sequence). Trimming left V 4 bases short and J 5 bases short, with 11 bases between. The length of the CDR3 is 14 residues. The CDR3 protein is CASSSLRGTGELFF. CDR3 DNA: TGTGCCAGCAGCTCCCTCCGGGGGACCGGGGAGCTGTTTTTT.

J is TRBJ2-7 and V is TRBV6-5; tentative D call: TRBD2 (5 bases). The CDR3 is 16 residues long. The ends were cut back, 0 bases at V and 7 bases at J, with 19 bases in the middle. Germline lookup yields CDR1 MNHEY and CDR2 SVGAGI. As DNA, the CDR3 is TGTGCCAGCAGTTACTCGAGGGCAGCGTTGCGGTGGGAGCAGTACTTC. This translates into CASSYSRAALRWEQYF.

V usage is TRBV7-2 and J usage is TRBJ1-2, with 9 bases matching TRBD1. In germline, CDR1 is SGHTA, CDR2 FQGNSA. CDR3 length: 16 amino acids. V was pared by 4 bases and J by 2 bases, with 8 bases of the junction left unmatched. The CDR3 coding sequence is TGTGCCAGCAGCTCAGCACAGGGGGCTCGAAACTATGGCTACACCTTC. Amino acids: CASSSAQGARNYGYTF.

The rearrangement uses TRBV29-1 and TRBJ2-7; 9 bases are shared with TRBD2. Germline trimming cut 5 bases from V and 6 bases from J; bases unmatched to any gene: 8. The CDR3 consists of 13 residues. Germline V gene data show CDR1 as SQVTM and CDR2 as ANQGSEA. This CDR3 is CSVRVAGVGEQYF. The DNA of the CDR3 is TGCAGCGTTCGGGTAGCGGGAGTGGGCGAGCAGTACTTC.